One sample yielded the 11 T cell receptor beta chains listed below, sequenced in a study of spatial heterogeneity in lung cancer. Via MiXCR, TCRdb re-called the 5' RACE reads, giving one row per CDR3 protein. The sample includes roughly 10,000 distinct CDR3 sequences, roughly 3.7% of them seen just once. Time point here: sample taken at primary tumor resection. Sample: PBMCs, taken at surgery. The receptors were gathered from a female donor with early-stage non-small cell lung cancer.

The chain combines TRBV20-1 with TRBJ1-5; D remains ambiguous. The germline V gene has CDR1 DFQATT and CDR2 SNEGSKA (reference sequence). V lost 0 bases and J 4 bases, leaving 10 bases between the germline ends. The CDR3 contains 14 residues. The CDR3 DNA is TGCAGTGCTAGAGACATCTCGGGGAATCAGCCCCAGCATTTT. Amino acid sequence: CSARDISGNQPQHF.

Many counts were recorded for this clonotype. J is TRBJ1-6 and V is TRBV7-9; D ambiguous. Between the trimmed V and J ends, which lost 2 bases and 7 bases, there was a span of 12 bases. CDR1 is SEHNR, CDR2 FQNEAQ, per germline (reference sequence). The CDR3 runs to 15 residues. DNA for the CDR3: TGTGCCAGCAGCTTAAGTCCAACTGGGAATTCACCCCTCCACTTT. Residues: CASSLSPTGNSPLHF.

This clonotype was observed at least ten times. The V gene is TRBV29-1, the J gene TRBJ2-1; D remains unclear. Germline loops: CDR1 SQVTM, CDR2 ANQGSEA. Trimming stripped 4 bases from V and 0 bases from J, with 16 bases between. This CDR3 has 16 residues. The CDR3 protein is CSVAQLSVSSYNEQFF. The CDR3 coding sequence is TGCAGCGTTGCCCAACTAAGCGTTAGCTCCTACAATGAGCAGTTCTTC.

This clonotype was observed many times. This chain uses TRBV4-2 with TRBJ1-2; D may be TRBD1 (5 bases). The CDR3 loop spans 15 amino acids. Germline values: CDR1 LGHNA, CDR2 YNFKEQ. V lost 0 bases to trimming and J lost 7 bases, with 15 bases between them. Here the CDR3 reads CASSQDSGQGIGYTF. The CDR3 nucleotides are TGTGCCAGCAGCCAAGATTCAGGCCAGGGAATTGGCTACACCTTC.

Many counts were recorded for this clonotype. The chain joins TRBV27 to TRBJ2-3; D possibly corresponds to TRBD2 (6 bases). CDR1 and CDR2 from the germline V gene are MNHEY and SMNVEV (reference sequence). The CDR3 contains 14 residues. The V end was cut by 5 bases, the J end by 6 bases, with 15 bases between. The CDR3 spells CASSPTRLVDTQYF. Here the CDR3 DNA reads TGTGCCAGCAGTCCAACCCGACTAGTGGATACGCAGTATTTT.

This clonotype was seen ten or more times. This chain joins TRBV29-1 and TRBJ2-5, with a weak D call TRBD1 (6 bases). The CDR3 has 11 residues. The germline V gene has CDR1 SQVTM and CDR2 ANQGSEA. Trimming cost V 8 bases and J 5 bases, with 12 bases left between them. CDR3 region: CSPRQGETQYF. DNA for the CDR3: TGCAGCCCGAGGCAGGGGGAGACCCAGTACTTC.

Many counts were recorded for this clonotype. For the CDR3, the DNA is TGTGCCATCAGTGAGACAGGGGGCGCTTCCAGCACAGATACGCAGTATTTT. This encodes CAISETGGASSTDTQYF. The V call is TRBV10-3, the J call TRBJ2-3, with 9 bases identical to TRBD1. V trimming: 2 bases; J trimming: 0 bases; junction bases outside the gene matches: 6. The CDR3 consists of 17 residues. Germline values: CDR1 ENHRY, CDR2 SYGVKD.

There are many counts of this clonotype. The gene calls are TRBV20-1 and TRBJ2-7; 9 bases are shared with TRBD2. Germline V gives CDR1 DFQATT, CDR2 SNEGSKA (reference sequence). Unmatched junction bases numbered 13, after V lost 6 bases and J lost 4 bases. There are 15 residues in the CDR3. In DNA, the CDR3 is TGCAGTGCCCTACCTAGCGGGACAAGGGGTTACGAGCAGTACTTC. This encodes CSALPSGTRGYEQYF.

This clonotype was seen at least ten times. This chain joins TRBV6-2 or TRBV6-3 and TRBJ2-7; D remains ambiguous. Germline V gene data show CDR1 as MNHEY and CDR2 as SVGEGT. Between the trimmed V and J ends, which lost 0 bases and 5 bases, there was a span of 8 bases. The CDR3 sequence is 13 residues long. CDR3 amino acids: CASSYSIRDEQYF. The DNA for the CDR3 is TGTGCCAGCAGTTACTCGATCCGCGACGAGCAGTACTTC.

The chain employs TRBV5-4 and TRBJ1-5; tentatively, D is TRBD1 (5 bases). Trimming shortened V by 5 bases and J by 7 bases, and 16 bases separated the two germline ends. CDR3 size: 14 residues. In germline, CDR1 is SGHNT, CDR2 YYREEE (reference sequence). CDR3 in DNA: TGTGCCAGCAGTCGACAAGGGGACGGGCAGCCCCAGCATTTT. It is translated as CASSRQGDGQPQHF.

This clonotype was counted many times. The rearrangement uses TRBV5-5 and TRBJ1-2; no firm D call. The V gene lost 4 bases and the J gene lost 2 bases, with 3 bases spanning the gap. Germline CDR1 and CDR2: SGHKS and YYEKEE (reference sequence). The CDR3 is 11 residues long. DNA for the CDR3: TGTGCCAGCAGCCTAAACTATGGCTACACCTTC. This gives the protein CASSLNYGYTF.